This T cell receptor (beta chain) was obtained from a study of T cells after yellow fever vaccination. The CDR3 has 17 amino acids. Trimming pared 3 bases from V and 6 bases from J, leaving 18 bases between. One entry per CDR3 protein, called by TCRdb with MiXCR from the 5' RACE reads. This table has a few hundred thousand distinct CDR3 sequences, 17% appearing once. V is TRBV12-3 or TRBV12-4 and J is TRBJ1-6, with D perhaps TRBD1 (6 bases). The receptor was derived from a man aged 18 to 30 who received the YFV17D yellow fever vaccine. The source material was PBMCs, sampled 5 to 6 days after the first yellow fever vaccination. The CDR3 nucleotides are TGTGCCAGCAGTTTTGGCTTCAGGGGTGATGCTAATTCACCCCTCCACTTT. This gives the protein CASSFGFRGDANSPLHF.